These T cell receptor beta chains were read from a single sample in a study of cytomegalovirus exposure and HLA in healthy donors. The method was immunoSEQ multiplex PCR; TCRdb's version includes in-frame clones alone and lacks a portion of them. The table has around 230,000 clones, 82% seen once. Sequences were obtained from PBMCs. Receptor source: a man aged 35 to 55 in good health and CMV-seropositive. The CDR3 runs from the conserved cysteine through the conserved F or W. The D gene is left open where the match is weak. For some rows the clone size is stated as once, few or many, or as a class when expanded; others skip it.

j_gene: TRBJ2-5; len: 15; abundance: -; d_gene: TRBD2; v_gene: TRBV5-1; CDR3nt: TGCGCCAGCAGCTCGGGACTAGCGGGAGGGGAGACCCAATACTTC; CDR3aa: CASSSGLAGGETQYF
j_gene: TRBJ2-5; len: 18; abundance: -; d_gene: -; v_gene: TRBV9; CDR3nt: TGTGCCAGCAGCGTAGAGCTTTCGTCAGGGACTGGTCAAGAGACCCAGTACTTC; CDR3aa: CASSVELSSGTGQETQYF
j_gene: TRBJ1-2; len: 14; abundance: -; d_gene: -; v_gene: TRBV2; CDR3nt: TGTGCCAGCAGTCCCCTTGACATCAACTATGGCTACACCTTC; CDR3aa: CASSPLDINYGYTF
j_gene: TRBJ2-7; len: 16; abundance: -; d_gene: TRBD2; v_gene: TRBV6-5; CDR3nt: TGTGCCAGCAGTTCCACGGGACTAGCGGGGACCTACGAGCAGTACTTC; CDR3aa: CASSSTGLAGTYEQYF
j_gene: TRBJ1-4; len: 14; abundance: -; d_gene: -; v_gene: TRBV2; CDR3nt: TGTGCCAGCAGATTGGCAGGGACTGATGAAAAACTGTTTTTT; CDR3aa: CASRLAGTDEKLFF
j_gene: TRBJ2-5; len: 15; abundance: -; d_gene: TRBD2; v_gene: TRBV2; CDR3nt: TGTGCCAGCCGCCTAGCGGGAGGGAAGCAAGAGACCCAGTACTTC; CDR3aa: CASRLAGGKQETQYF
j_gene: TRBJ1-5; len: 13; abundance: few; d_gene: -; v_gene: TRBV2; CDR3nt: TGTGCCAGCAGTGGGACAGCAGATCAGCCCCAGCATTTT; CDR3aa: CASSGTADQPQHF
j_gene: TRBJ1-5; len: 13; abundance: -; d_gene: TRBD1; v_gene: TRBV6-5; CDR3nt: TGTGCCAGCAGACTGACAGGGAATCAGCCCCAGCATTTT; CDR3aa: CASRLTGNQPQHF
j_gene: TRBJ1-1; len: 13; abundance: -; d_gene: -; v_gene: TRBV5-1; CDR3nt: TGCGCCAGCAGCTTATGGAGGGACACTGAAGCTTTCTTT; CDR3aa: CASSLWRDTEAFF
j_gene: TRBJ1-2; len: 15; abundance: once; d_gene: -; v_gene: TRBV14; CDR3nt: TGTGCCAGCAGCCTTCTGACAGGAGTCAACTATGGCTACACCTTC; CDR3aa: CASSLLTGVNYGYTF
j_gene: TRBJ2-1; len: 12; abundance: -; d_gene: TRBD2; v_gene: TRBV6-5; CDR3nt: TGTGCCAGCAGTTACACGGGAGGGGAGCAGTTCTTC; CDR3aa: CASSYTGGEQFF
j_gene: TRBJ2-1; len: 19; abundance: -; d_gene: TRBD2; v_gene: TRBV5-1; CDR3nt: TGCGCCAGCAGCTTGGGTGGACTAGCGGGAGTAAAATCCTACAATGAGCAGTTCTTC; CDR3aa: CASSLGGLAGVKSYNEQFF
j_gene: TRBJ2-1; len: 13; abundance: -; d_gene: -; v_gene: TRBV29-1; CDR3nt: TGCAGCGCCACCGGGGACTCCTACAATGAGCAGTTCTTC; CDR3aa: CSATGDSYNEQFF
j_gene: TRBJ2-2; len: 15; abundance: -; d_gene: TRBD1; v_gene: TRBV12-5; CDR3nt: TGTGCTAGTGGTTTAGGACAGGGGGAAACCGGGGAGCTGTTTTTT; CDR3aa: CASGLGQGETGELFF
j_gene: TRBJ1-1; len: 13; abundance: -; d_gene: TRBD1; v_gene: TRBV6-5; CDR3nt: TGTGCCAGCAGTGACCGGACAGGGACTGAAGCTTTCTTT; CDR3aa: CASSDRTGTEAFF
j_gene: TRBJ1-3; len: 16; abundance: once; d_gene: -; v_gene: TRBV7-3; CDR3nt: TGTGCCAGCAGCCCGATCGGGGATACCTCTGGAAACACCATATATTTT; CDR3aa: CASSPIGDTSGNTIYF
j_gene: TRBJ2-7; len: 15; abundance: -; d_gene: -; v_gene: TRBV6-5; CDR3nt: TGTGCCAGCAGTTACCGGTCCGGGAGCTCATCCGAGCAGTACTTC; CDR3aa: CASSYRSGSSSEQYF
j_gene: TRBJ2-7; len: 13; abundance: -; d_gene: TRBD2; v_gene: TRBV29-1; CDR3nt: TGCAGCGTTGTAGCGGGAGGACACTACGAGCAGTACTTC; CDR3aa: CSVVAGGHYEQYF
j_gene: TRBJ1-2; len: 14; abundance: few; d_gene: -; v_gene: TRBV19; CDR3nt: TGTGCCAGTAGTCGCTTAGACGTCGCGGATGGCTACACCTTC; CDR3aa: CASSRLDVADGYTF
j_gene: TRBJ2-2; len: 15; abundance: -; d_gene: -; v_gene: TRBV7-3; CDR3nt: TGTGCCAGCAGCCTAGGGAGCGGAAGCACCGGGGAGCTGTTTTTT; CDR3aa: CASSLGSGSTGELFF
j_gene: TRBJ1-2; len: 15; abundance: -; d_gene: -; v_gene: TRBV11-2; CDR3nt: TGTGCCAGCAGCTTAGTAGGAGGGATGGGTTATGGCTACACCTTC; CDR3aa: CASSLVGGMGYGYTF
j_gene: TRBJ2-1; len: 16; abundance: -; d_gene: TRBD2; v_gene: TRBV6-5; CDR3nt: TGTGCCAGCAGTTACTCGGCTAGCGGGATCTACAATGAGCAGTTCTTC; CDR3aa: CASSYSASGIYNEQFF
j_gene: TRBJ2-1; len: 16; abundance: -; d_gene: TRBD1; v_gene: TRBV9; CDR3nt: TGTGCCAGCAGCGCCGGGACAGCGATACCCTACAATGAGCAGTTCTTC; CDR3aa: CASSAGTAIPYNEQFF
j_gene: TRBJ2-3; len: 16; abundance: -; d_gene: TRBD2; v_gene: TRBV6-4; CDR3nt: TGTGCCAGCAGTGACAGGCTAGCGGGAGACACAGATACGCAGTATTTT; CDR3aa: CASSDRLAGDTDTQYF
j_gene: TRBJ2-1; len: 18; abundance: -; d_gene: TRBD2; v_gene: TRBV7-3; CDR3nt: TGTGCCAGCAGCTCAAGGCCCTCGGGACTAGCGTTGTACAATGAGCAGTTCTTC; CDR3aa: CASSSRPSGLALYNEQFF
j_gene: TRBJ2-4; len: 15; abundance: -; d_gene: -; v_gene: TRBV27; CDR3nt: TGTGCCAGCAGTCTTTCCATGAGCCCGCGAAACATTCAGTACTTC; CDR3aa: CASSLSMSPRNIQYF
j_gene: TRBJ2-1; len: 13; abundance: -; d_gene: -; v_gene: TRBV5-1; CDR3nt: TGCGCCAGCACCCCCGGGACTCCCAATGAGCAGTTCTTC; CDR3aa: CASTPGTPNEQFF
j_gene: TRBJ2-1; len: 15; abundance: few; d_gene: -; v_gene: TRBV5-1; CDR3nt: TGCGCCAGCAGTCCCACAGGGAGCTCCTACAATGAGCAGTTCTTC; CDR3aa: CASSPTGSSYNEQFF
j_gene: TRBJ2-5; len: 16; abundance: -; d_gene: -; v_gene: TRBV30; CDR3nt: TGTGCCTTTAGCAAGGGGCTTCTAGAGAGCCGGCAGACCCAGTACTTC; CDR3aa: CAFSKGLLESRQTQYF